This passage covers 14 T cell receptor beta chains from one sample sequenced in a study of T cells in Graves' hyperthyroidism and ophthalmopathy. Template material for amplifying TCR beta CDR3 regions consisted of RNA transcripts. First-round RT-PCR targeting the TCR CDR3 was performed with the HTBI primer set. TCRdb used MiXCR to reprocess the multiplex PCR reads, holding one entry per CDR3 protein. The sample holds 200,000 to 250,000 distinct CDR3 sequences, approximately 23% seen once. Sequencing was performed on blood. These receptors were collected from a woman in her 40s with Graves' ophthalmopathy.

The sample holds many counts of this clonotype. The genes are TRBV2 and TRBJ2-7; 9 bases fit TRBD2. Trimming took 2 bases from V and 3 from J; bases not matched to a gene: 5. From germline, CDR1 is SNHLY and CDR2 FYNNEI. CDR3 length: 15 amino acids. The CDR3 nucleotides are TGTGCCAGCAGTGAAAAGACTAGCGGAGTCTACGAGCAGTACTTC. This gives the protein CASSEKTSGVYEQYF.

This clonotype was detected once. The chain uses TRBV6-1 and TRBJ2-7, with 7 bases that match TRBD2. Trimming removed 5 bases from V and 2 bases from J; junction bases left unmatched: 9. In germline, CDR1 is MNHNS, CDR2 SASEGT. The CDR3 is 15 residues long. CDR3 sequence: CASSMTSGEPYEQYF. Here the CDR3 DNA reads TGTGCCAGCAGTATGACGAGCGGGGAACCCTACGAGCAGTACTTC.

Regarding this clonotype: One end of the junction varies from germline; a read error may be responsible. DNA of the CDR3: TGTGCCAGCAGTTTTACCTTTTCCCTCCCGACAGATCCCTACGAGCAGTCCTTC. It codes for CASSFTFSLPTDPYEQSF. The chain is built from TRBV28 and TRBJ2-7; a weak D match, TRBD1 (5 bases). This CDR3 is 18 amino acids long. Germline V gene sequence: CDR1 MDHEN, CDR2 SYDVKM.

This clonotype was found a few times. One junction end does not reproduce the germline sequence, and a read error may be involved. The chain employs TRBV24-1 and TRBJ2-2; D assignment may be TRBD1 or TRBD2 (5 bases each). Germline CDR1 and CDR2: KGHDR and SFDVKD. The CDR3 has 16 residues. The CDR3 spells CATSDRIYGASGELSF. The CDR3 coding sequence is TGTGCCACCAGTGATCGGATATATGGGGCTTCCGGGGAGCTGTCTTTT.

Ten or more counts support this clonotype. Sequence at one end of the junction differs from germline and may be a read error. The CDR3 here is CASSFQLPPARGASYGQYF. CDR3 DNA sequence: TGTGCCAGCAGTTTCCAACTTCCCCCGGCCCGGGGGGCGAGCTACGGGCAGTACTTC. V is TRBV28 and J is TRBJ2-7; possible D gene TRBD2, 7 bases. There are 19 residues in the CDR3. In germline, CDR1 is MDHEN, CDR2 SYDVKM.

This clonotype was counted many times. The chain employs TRBV28 and TRBJ2-7; D remains unclear. CDR3 length: 12 residues. The V gene lost 2 bases and the J gene lost 7 bases, with 9 bases spanning the gap. Germline CDR1 is MDHEN and CDR2 is SYDVKM. The DNA of the CDR3 is TGTGCCAGCAGTTTAGTAGTGTGGGAGCAGTACTTC. Amino acid sequence: CASSLVVWEQYF.

This clonotype has a count of ten or more. This sequence joins TRBV29-1 and TRBJ2-5; a possible D gene is TRBD2 (5 bases). CDR3 length: 14 residues. Germline V gene lookup returns CDR1 SQVTM and CDR2 ANQGSEA. Trimming cost V 4 bases and J 1 base, with 13 bases left between them. This chain's CDR3 is CSVAVGSAQETQYF. CDR3 nucleotide sequence: TGCAGCGTTGCTGTGGGTAGCGCCCAAGAGACCCAGTACTTC.

A remark on this clonotype: The junction departs from the called germline gene at one end, perhaps through a read error. The genes are TRBV29-1 and TRBJ1-2; D unclear. Germline CDR1 reads SQVTM; CDR2 reads ANQGSEA. This CDR3 has 13 residues. In DNA form, the CDR3 reads TGCAGCGTTGAAACTCGAGCCCCCTATGGATACACCTTC. Its translation: CSVETRAPYGYTF. The whole variable domain, filled in from reference TRBV29-1 and TRBJ1-2, reads SAVISQKPSRDICQRGTSLTIQCQVDSQVTMMFWYRQQPGQSLTLIATANQGSEATYESGFVIDKFPISRPNLTFSTLTVSNMSPEDSSIYLCSVETRAPYGYTFGSGTRLTVV.

This clonotype was picked up many times. The genes are TRBV30 and TRBJ1-3; D is unclear. Trimming took 0 bases from V and 1 from J, leaving 10 bases between them. The CDR3 contains 15 residues. Germline CDR1 is GTSNPN and CDR2 is SVGIG (reference sequence). CDR3 coding DNA: TGTGCCTGGAGTGTACGATTGTTTTCTGGAAACACCATATATTTT. Amino acid sequence: CAWSVRLFSGNTIYF. The full variable domain, with the rest looked up from reference TRBV30 and TRBJ1-3, is SQTIHQWPATLVQPVGSPLSLECTVEGTSNPNLYWYRQAAGRGLQLLFYSVGIGQISSEVPQNLSASRPQDRQFILSSKKLLLSDSGFYLCAWSVRLFSGNTIYFGEGSWLTVV.

In its sample, this clonotype was seen many times. The gene calls are TRBV6-5 and TRBJ2-7, with D possibly being TRBD1 (6 bases). Trimming stripped 5 bases from V and 2 bases from J, with 13 bases between. The germline gives CDR1 MNHEY, CDR2 SVGAGI. The CDR3 sequence is 14 residues long. The CDR3 DNA is TGTGCCAGCAGTCCTGACAGGTCAGCCTACGAGCAGTACTTC. This sequence encodes CASSPDRSAYEQYF.

Ten or more counts support this clonotype. Sequence at one end of the junction differs from germline and may be a read error. The rearrangement links TRBV28 to TRBJ2-2, with D perhaps matching TRBD1 (6 bases). This CDR3 contains 14 residues. Looked up from germline, CDR1 is MDHEN and CDR2 is SYDVKM. For the CDR3, the DNA is TGTGCCAGCACCCTAGGGGGTTCTCCCGGGGAGCTGGTTTTT. Translation: CASTLGGSPGELVF.

This chain connects TRBV7-2 to TRBJ1-5; tentatively, D is TRBD1 (6 bases). Germline V gives CDR1 SGHTA, CDR2 FQGNSA. V dropped 7 bases and J dropped 5 bases, with 12 bases sitting between them. The CDR3 runs to 13 residues. CDR3 in amino acids: CASNQGTYQPQHF. Here the CDR3 DNA reads TGTGCCAGCAACCAGGGGACCTATCAGCCCCAGCATTTT.

In this sample, this clonotype turned up once. The chain recombines TRBV7-2 with TRBJ1-6, with D perhaps matching TRBD1 (6 bases). Germline V CDR1 and CDR2: SGHTA, FQGNSA. The CDR3 extends over 16 amino acids. Trimming left V 2 bases short and J 6 bases short, with 14 bases between. CDR3 sequence reads: CASSLSPGAGNSPLHF. The DNA for the CDR3 is TGTGCCAGCAGCTTATCCCCAGGGGCCGGTAATTCACCCCTCCACTTT.

This clonotype has ten or more counts. This chain links TRBV4-1 with TRBJ1-1, with a tentative D call TRBD1 (5 bases). The CDR3 has 14 amino acids. Germline assignment: CDR1 MGHRA and CDR2 YSYEKL. Between the trimmed V and J ends, which lost 1 base and 4 bases, there was a span of 10 bases. This CDR3 reads CASSQVSGGTEAFF. DNA of the CDR3: TGCGCCAGCAGCCAAGTCTCCGGGGGCACTGAAGCTTTCTTT.